Included here is one TCR beta chain sequence, with context. No cognate antigen has been identified for it. No qualities accompany the bases; no much larger clone lies one base away. The V end gives up 2 bases and the J end 3 bases, leaving 4 bases in the junction not matched to a gene. The germline V gene provides CDR1 SGDLS and CDR2 YYNGEE. The CDR3, from cysteine to phenylalanine, totals 14 residues. The CDR3 DNA has 42 bases and is translated from base 1. This sample is part of a study of OX40 agonist ivuxolimab in advanced cancers. At the level of the whole study: Ivuxolimab was an agonistic, fully human IgG2 monoclonal antibody directed against OX40 (CD134), a costimulatory receptor. Intravenous ivuxolimab was administered to patients every 2 weeks at six dose levels: 0.01, 0.1, 0.3, 1.5, 3 and 10 mg/kg. Among the roughly 54 dose-escalation patients, about 19 had hepatocellular carcinoma, roughly 15 melanoma, 9 renal cell carcinoma and 9 head and neck cancer. The dose-escalation cohort was around 84% male with a mean age of about 60 years, ranging from roughly 20 to 80. Patients were allowed to have had prior anti-PD-1, anti-PD-L1 or anti-CTLA-4 therapy, and around 41% of the dose-escalation patients had previously received checkpoint inhibitors. Three dose-escalation patients achieved partial responses, one with hepatocellular carcinoma and two with cutaneous melanoma. Peripheral TCRbeta sequencing was intended to test whether TCR sequence diversity was altered and clonal T-cell expansion was caused by ivuxolimab. The monotherapy dose-escalation portion (N of about 49 patients) of the phase I ivuxolimab trial is reported in the paper.

General findings and caveats noted by the study authors: In the 0.1-3.0 mg/kg groups, partial responders had among the lowest normalized peripheral clonal expansion, particularly in CD8+ T cells. Low levels of normalized T-cell clonal expansion were also seen in some patients who did not respond. After ivuxolimab, CD8+ T cells had more expanded clones than CD4+ T cells on average. At doses of 0.1 to 3.0 mg/kg, clonal expansion of both CD4+ and CD8+ T cells in blood was seen between baseline and week 6. Antigen specificity was not determined for the clonally expanded peripheral T cells.

Genomic DNA was isolated from the sorted cells so that the TCRbeta CDR3 region could be sequenced. The immunoSEQ Assay was used to sequence the TCRbeta CDR3 regions. TCRdb obtained this table from immuneACCESS and retained in-frame rearrangements with V and J assigned. These tables miss some clones; where compared with another copy, unresolved V genes account for less than half of the shortfall, and the remainder is unexplained. In this sample the table shows almost 90,000 clones, 80% to 90% of which occur a single time. About 1.5% of the sample is in the top ten clones. Patients with autoimmune disease history or receiving systemic immunosuppression were excluded from the trial. Peripheral blood for TCR sequencing was drawn from every dose cohort at baseline, at cycle 4 day 1 and at cycle 7 day 1. The samples were drawn from a first-in-human, open-label, multicenter phase I dose-escalation trial of ivuxolimab. The trial enrolled adults with locally advanced or metastatic head and neck squamous cell, hepatocellular, melanoma or renal cell carcinoma. CD4+ and CD8+ T cells were sorted separately from peripheral blood before TCR sequencing.

Sequencing was performed on CD4+ or CD8+ T cells sorted from blood, taken in a trial of the OX40 agonist ivuxolimab. This receptor was taken from an adult with an advanced solid tumor such as melanoma, head and neck, liver or kidney cancer. The receptor chain draws on TRBV9 and TRBJ2-5; 7 middle bases align to TRBD1. The CDR3 has the sequence CASSVTGTEETQYF. The DNA is TGTGCCAGCAGCGTTACCGGGACAGAAGAGACCCAGTACTTC.